This TCR beta chain was identified in a study of sequential checkpoint blockade in melanoma. Concerning this clone itself: One junction end does not reproduce the germline sequence, and a read error may be involved.

Generated by immunoSEQ multiplex PCR, the TCRdb table keeps only in-frame clones and is missing some. Of about 14,000 clones listed, roughly four fifths were seen once; the top ten hold 50%. Germline values: CDR1 MNHEY, CDR2 SMNVEV (reference sequence). The CDR3 totals 15 residues. Sample treatment: randomized to nivolumab then ipilimumab (arm A) or the reverse (arm B). The clonotype comes from a human patient with melanoma. Some clones in this sample may be carry-over from other donors' samples. This rearrangement joins TRBV27 to TRBJ2-5, with TRBD2 matching 9 bases. Sequencing used CD8+ T cells sorted from blood (inferred from file names), obtained from a patient given nivolumab and ipilimumab in sequence. Written as DNA, the CDR3 is TGTGCCGGCAGGTGGCGGGGGGGTTTCGGAGAGACCCAGTACTTC. Translation: CAGRWRGGFGETQYF.